Below, one T cell receptor beta chain is given with its context. The assay was immunoSEQ multiplex PCR, and TCRdb's table has in-frame clones only and misses some. The table records some 91,000 clones, nearly 97% of them present only once. This sample stems from a study of technical replicates of blood from a handful of donors. This CDR3 region has 14 residues. Germline V gene data show CDR1 as SNHLY and CDR2 as FYNNEI. V was shortened by 10 bases and J by 0 bases, with 13 bases between the two germline ends. Sample: T cells isolated from PBMCs. The sequence was collected from a human donor in good health. The chain couples TRBV2 to TRBJ2-1; D not certain. CDR3 coding DNA: TGTGCCAACCCGTTTAACAGCTCCTACAATGAGCAGTTCTTC. As protein: CANPFNSSYNEQFF.